This T cell receptor beta chain was recovered during a study of T cells in Graves' hyperthyroidism and ophthalmopathy. Amplified regions were TCR beta CDR3 sequences from RNA transcripts. The HTBI primer set served for first-round RT-PCR of the TCR CDR3. A single record per CDR3 protein comes from TCRdb applying MiXCR to the multiplex PCR reads. The table shows more than 350,000 distinct CDR3 sequences, with roughly 15% occurring only once. This clonotype has more than one count but fewer than ten. The CDR3 sequence is 15 residues long. Germline-derived CDR1 and CDR2 are MNHNS and SASEGT. Trimming removed 1 base from V and 2 bases from J, with 11 bases in between.

The material sequenced was blood. This receptor was taken from a woman aged 60-70 years with Graves' ophthalmopathy. The chain is built from TRBV6-1 and TRBJ1-2; TRBD1 might be the D (5 bases). The CDR3 protein is CASSEEAGPNYGYTF. DNA for the CDR3: TGTGCCAGCAGTGAAGAGGCAGGGCCCAACTATGGCTACACCTTC.